Below, one TCR beta chain is given with its context. The antigen is unknown. This CDR3 is built from 15 residues. J gave up 7 bases and V 5 bases, and 6 bases lay outside the gene matches. CDR1 is SGHTA, CDR2 FQGTGA, per germline. Full-length variable regions came from constant-region reverse primers plus semi-nested Nested Universal Primer A PCR. MiXCR was run by TCRdb on the 5' RACE reads, yielding one entry per CDR3 protein. Here the sample spans 5,500 to 8,000 distinct CDR3 sequences, roughly 73% being singletons. Cells sorted as Tregs were CD4+, CD25+ and CD127-/low. Study outcomes and limitations: The TCR gene usage of tumor memory CD4+ T cells clustered together with blood and lymph node memory CD4+ cells and with lymph node naive CD4+ cells.

The chain combines TRBV7-3 with TRBJ1-6; 9 nucleotides line up with TRBD1. The sequence was obtained from a female donor with breast cancer. Sequencing used tumor-infiltrating Tregs sorted from the breast tumor. The CDR3 loop is CASSPGQGSNSPLHF. Here the CDR3 DNA reads TGTGCCAGCAGCCCCGGACAGGGGTCGAATTCACCCCTCCACTTT.